This T cell receptor (beta chain) was documented in a study of Ad26.COV2.S vaccination and SARS-CoV-2 variants. Overall study context: The donor participated in the COV1001 trial, in its Ad26.COV2.S arm. Donor got 5x10^10 or 1x10^11 viral particles of Ad26.COV2.S.

Documented treatment: over 15 received Ad26.COV2.S at low or high dose, single or two shots; 5 received placebo; per-sample allocation not given. It was on day 63 after the first vaccine or placebo injection that samples were taken. A remark on this clone: Its antigen is not identified.

Repertoires were generated with immunoSEQ multiplex PCR, while TCRdb's copy carries only in-frame clones and drops some. Of about 350,000 clones in the sample, 88% were seen once. The CDR3 has 14 amino acids. Germline assignment: CDR1 SGHTA and CDR2 FQGTGA. V lost 1 base and J lost 3; bases outside the gene matches: 3. Study-wide findings and caveats: Estimates derived from TCR breadth and depth analyses may have underestimated total T cell responses. The breadth of spike-specific CD8+ and CD4+ T cell responses after vaccination was reportedly substantial.

This clonotype was obtained from a person aged 18-60 years who received the Ad26.COV2.S COVID-19 vaccine or a placebo. The specimen comprised peripheral blood, sampled in a trial of Ad26.COV2.S vaccine versus placebo. The chain employs TRBV7-3 and TRBJ2-7, with 7 nucleotides matching TRBD2. CDR3: CASSLSGRGYEQYF. As DNA, the CDR3 is TGTGCCAGCAGCTTAAGCGGGAGAGGCTACGAGCAGTACTTC.